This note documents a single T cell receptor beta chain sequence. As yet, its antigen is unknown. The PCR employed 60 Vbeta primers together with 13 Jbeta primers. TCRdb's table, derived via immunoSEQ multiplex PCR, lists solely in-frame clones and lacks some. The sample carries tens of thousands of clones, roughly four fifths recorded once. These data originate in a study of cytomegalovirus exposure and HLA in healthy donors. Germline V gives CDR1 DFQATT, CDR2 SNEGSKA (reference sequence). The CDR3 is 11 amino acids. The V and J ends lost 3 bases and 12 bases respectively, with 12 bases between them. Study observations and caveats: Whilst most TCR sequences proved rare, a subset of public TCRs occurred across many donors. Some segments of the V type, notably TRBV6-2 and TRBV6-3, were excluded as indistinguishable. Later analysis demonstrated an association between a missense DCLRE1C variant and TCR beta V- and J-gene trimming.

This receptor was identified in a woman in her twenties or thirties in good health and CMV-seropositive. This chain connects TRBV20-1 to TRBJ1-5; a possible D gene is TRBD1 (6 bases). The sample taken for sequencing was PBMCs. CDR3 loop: CSASPTGFQHF. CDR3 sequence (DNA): TGCAGTGCTAGCCCCACAGGGTTCCAGCATTTT.